This T cell receptor (beta chain) was captured by sequencing in a study of prognosis after radiotherapy for stage I lung cancer. The overall study: In this cohort, every patient with non-small cell lung cancer was regarded as medically inoperable. Concurrent therapy with stereotactic body radiotherapy was received by no patient.

CDR3 size: 15 residues. V was clipped by 2 bases and J by 8 bases, with 20 bases between them. Germline CDR1 reads DFQATT; CDR2 reads SNEGSKA (reference sequence). Amplification of the TCR beta CDR3 (from genomic DNA) was done by two-round multiplex PCR. Specific primers for each TRBV and TRBJ gene were what first-round PCR used. Via MiXCR, TCRdb re-called the multiplex PCR reads, giving one row per CDR3 protein. The sample contains tens of thousands of distinct CDR3 sequences, roughly a quarter of which appear only once. Study conclusions and caveats: Patients given stereotactic body radiation therapy showed fewer unique TCR clones afterward, median about 10,000 versus 6,900. Tumor-specific reactivity of the expanded TCR clones remained undetermined.

As concerns this clonotype: Its matching antigen is unknown.

This clonotype originated in a donor of 50 years or more with non-small cell lung cancer. The source was PBMCs, collected before or after stereotactic body radiation therapy (not recorded which). The chain uses TRBV20-1 and TRBJ2-3; D may be TRBD1 or TRBD2 (5 bases each). CDR3 DNA sequence: TGCAGTGCTAGAAACCCCGGGACCTCGAGGGTTACGCAGTATTTT. Its protein product is CSARNPGTSRVTQYF.